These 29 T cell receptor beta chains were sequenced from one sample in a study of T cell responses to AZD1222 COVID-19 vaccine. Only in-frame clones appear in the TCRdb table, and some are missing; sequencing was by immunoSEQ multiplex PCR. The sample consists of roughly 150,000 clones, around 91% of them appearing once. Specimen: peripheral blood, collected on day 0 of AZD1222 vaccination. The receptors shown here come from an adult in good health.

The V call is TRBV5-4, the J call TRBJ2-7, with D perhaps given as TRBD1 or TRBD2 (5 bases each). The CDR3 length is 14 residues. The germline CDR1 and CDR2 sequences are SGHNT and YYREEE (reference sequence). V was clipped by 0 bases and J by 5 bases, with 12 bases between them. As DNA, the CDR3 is TGTGCCAGCAGCTTGGATGGGGGAGCACACGAGCAGTACTTC. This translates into CASSLDGGAHEQYF.

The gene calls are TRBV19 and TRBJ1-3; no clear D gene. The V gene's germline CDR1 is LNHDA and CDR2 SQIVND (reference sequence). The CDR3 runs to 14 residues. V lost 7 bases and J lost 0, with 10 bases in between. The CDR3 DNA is TGTGCCAGTAATCGGGGAGGCTCTGGAAACACCATATATTTT. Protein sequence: CASNRGGSGNTIYF.

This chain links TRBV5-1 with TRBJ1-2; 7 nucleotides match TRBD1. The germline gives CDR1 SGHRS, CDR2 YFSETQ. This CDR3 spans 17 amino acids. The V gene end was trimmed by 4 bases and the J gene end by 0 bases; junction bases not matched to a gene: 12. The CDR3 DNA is TGCGCCAGCAGCGGGGGACAGCTCCCTACCTCTAACTATGGCTACACCTTC. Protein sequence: CASSGGQLPTSNYGYTF. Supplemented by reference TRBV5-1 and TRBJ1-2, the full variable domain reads KAGVTQTPRYLIKTRGQQVTLSCSPISGHRSVSWYQQTPGQGLQFLFEYFSETQRNKGNFPGRFSGRQFSNSRSEMNVSTLELGDSALYLCASSGGQLPTSNYGYTFGSGTRLTVV.

CDR3: CASSSRTGGTEAFF. DNA for the CDR3: TGTGCCAGCAGCTCACGGACAGGGGGCACTGAAGCTTTCTTT. The rearrangement joins TRBV7-2 to TRBJ1-1; 10 bases line up with TRBD1. The CDR3 is made up of 14 amino acids. V dropped 4 bases and J dropped 4; count of bases not matched to a gene: 3. The germline CDR1 and CDR2 sequences are SGHTA and FQGNSA. Drawing the rest from reference TRBV7-2 and TRBJ1-1, the complete variable domain is GAGVSQSPSNKVTEKGKDVELRCDPISGHTALYWYRQSLGQGLEFLIYFQGNSAPDKSGLPSDRFSAERTGGSVSTLTIQRTQQEDSAVYLCASSSRTGGTEAFFGQGTRLTVV.

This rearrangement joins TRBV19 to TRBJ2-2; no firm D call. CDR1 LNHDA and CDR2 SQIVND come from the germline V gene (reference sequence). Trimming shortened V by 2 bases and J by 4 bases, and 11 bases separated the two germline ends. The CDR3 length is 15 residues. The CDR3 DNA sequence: TGTGCCAGTAGTATATCAAAAGGGTCCACCGGGGAGCTGTTTTTT. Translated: CASSISKGSTGELFF.

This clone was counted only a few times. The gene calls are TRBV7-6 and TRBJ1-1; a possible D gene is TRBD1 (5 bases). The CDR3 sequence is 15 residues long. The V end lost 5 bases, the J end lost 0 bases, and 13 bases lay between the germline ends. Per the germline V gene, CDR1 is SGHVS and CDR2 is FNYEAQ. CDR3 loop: CASSPGGGLNTEAFF. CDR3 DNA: TGTGCCAGCAGCCCCGGGGGGGGTTTGAACACTGAAGCTTTCTTT. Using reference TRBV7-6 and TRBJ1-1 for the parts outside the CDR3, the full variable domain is GAGVSQSPRYKVTKRGQDVALRCDPISGHVSLYWYRQALGQGPEFLTYFNYEAQQDKSGLPNDRFSAERPEGSISTLTIQRTEQRDSAMYRCASSPGGGLNTEAFFGQGTRLTVV.

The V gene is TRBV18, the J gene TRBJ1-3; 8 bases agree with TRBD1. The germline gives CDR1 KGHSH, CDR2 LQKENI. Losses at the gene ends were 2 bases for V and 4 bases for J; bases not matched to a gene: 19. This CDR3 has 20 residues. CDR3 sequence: CASSPSMSFTGQEGGNTIYF. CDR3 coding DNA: TGTGCCAGCTCACCAAGTATGTCTTTCACGGGACAGGAGGGAGGAAACACCATATATTTT.

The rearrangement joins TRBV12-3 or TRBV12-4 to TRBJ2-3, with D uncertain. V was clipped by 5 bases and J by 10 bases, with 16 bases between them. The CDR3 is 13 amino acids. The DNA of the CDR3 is TGTGCCAGCAGTCCCCCGTCTTCCATGCCGCAGTATTTT. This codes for CASSPPSSMPQYF.

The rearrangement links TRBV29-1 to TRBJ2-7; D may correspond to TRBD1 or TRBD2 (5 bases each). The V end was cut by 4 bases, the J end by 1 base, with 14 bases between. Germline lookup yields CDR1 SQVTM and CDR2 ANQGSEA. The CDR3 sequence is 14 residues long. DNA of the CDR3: TGCAGCGTTGGGGACGTGAGGGAATCCTACGAGCAGTACTTC. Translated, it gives CSVGDVRESYEQYF.

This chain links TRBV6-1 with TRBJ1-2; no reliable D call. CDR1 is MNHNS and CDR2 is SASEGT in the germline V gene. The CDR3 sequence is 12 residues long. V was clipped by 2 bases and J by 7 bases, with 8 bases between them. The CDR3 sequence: CASSELGSGYTF. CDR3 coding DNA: TGTGCCAGCAGTGAACTCGGGAGTGGCTACACCTTC.

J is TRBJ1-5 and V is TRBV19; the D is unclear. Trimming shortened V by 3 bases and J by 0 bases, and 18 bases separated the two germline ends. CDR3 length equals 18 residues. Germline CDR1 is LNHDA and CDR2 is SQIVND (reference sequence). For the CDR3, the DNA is TGTGCCAGTAGTATGGGTGGACGCCTACTATATAGCAATCAGCCCCAGCATTTT. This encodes CASSMGGRLLYSNQPQHF.

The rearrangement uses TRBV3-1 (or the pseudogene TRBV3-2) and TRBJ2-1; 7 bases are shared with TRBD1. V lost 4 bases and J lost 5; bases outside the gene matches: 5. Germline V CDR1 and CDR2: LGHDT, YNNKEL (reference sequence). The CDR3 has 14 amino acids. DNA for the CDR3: TGTGCCAGCAGCCGAAGGGGACAGAACAATGAGCAGTTCTTC. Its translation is CASSRRGQNNEQFF.

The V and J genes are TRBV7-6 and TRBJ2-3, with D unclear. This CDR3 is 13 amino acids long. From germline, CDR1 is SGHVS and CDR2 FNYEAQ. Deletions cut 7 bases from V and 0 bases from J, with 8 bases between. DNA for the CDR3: TGTGCCAGCAACAAACCCAGCACAGATACGCAGTATTTT. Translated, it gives CASNKPSTDTQYF.

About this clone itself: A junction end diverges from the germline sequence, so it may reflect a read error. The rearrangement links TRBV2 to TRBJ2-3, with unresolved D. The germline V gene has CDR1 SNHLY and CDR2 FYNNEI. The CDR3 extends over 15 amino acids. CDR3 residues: CASREGFADTDTQYF. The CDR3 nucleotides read TGTGCCAGCAGGGAAGGGTTCGCAGACACAGATACGCAGTATTTT.

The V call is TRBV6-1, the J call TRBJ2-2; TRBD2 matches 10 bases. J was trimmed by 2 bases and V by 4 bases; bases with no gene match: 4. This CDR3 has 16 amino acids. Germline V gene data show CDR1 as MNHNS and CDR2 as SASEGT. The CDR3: CASSGSGGFNTGELFF. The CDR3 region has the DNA TGTGCCAGCAGTGGTAGCGGGGGGTTCAACACCGGGGAGCTGTTTTTT.

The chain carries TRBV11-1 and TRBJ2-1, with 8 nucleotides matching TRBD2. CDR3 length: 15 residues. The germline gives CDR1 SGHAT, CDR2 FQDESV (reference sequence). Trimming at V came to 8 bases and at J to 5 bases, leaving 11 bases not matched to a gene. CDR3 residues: CASHPGGALHNEQFF. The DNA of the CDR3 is TGTGCCAGCCATCCCGGGGGGGCTCTGCACAATGAGCAGTTCTTC.

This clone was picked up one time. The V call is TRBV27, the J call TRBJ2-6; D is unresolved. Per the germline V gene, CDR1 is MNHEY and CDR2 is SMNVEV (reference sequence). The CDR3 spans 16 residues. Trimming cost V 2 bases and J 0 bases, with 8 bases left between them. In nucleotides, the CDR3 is TGTGCCAGCAGTTTACTTACGAGCTCTGGGGCCAACGTCCTGACTTTC. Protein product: CASSLLTSSGANVLTF.

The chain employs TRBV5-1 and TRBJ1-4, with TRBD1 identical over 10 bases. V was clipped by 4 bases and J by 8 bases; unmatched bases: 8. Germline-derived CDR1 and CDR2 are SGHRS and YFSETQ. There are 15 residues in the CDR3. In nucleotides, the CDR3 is TGCGCCAGCAGCGCCGGACAGGGGGAAGGGGAAAAACTGTTTTTT. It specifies CASSAGQGEGEKLFF.

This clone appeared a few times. The CDR3 DNA reads as TGTGCCAGCTCACCATTGGCAGTGGGTGAAAAACTGTTTTTT. Amino acid sequence: CASSPLAVGEKLFF. The chain uses TRBV18 and TRBJ1-4; D unresolved. This CDR3 comprises 14 residues. Between the trimmed V and J ends, which lost 2 bases and 7 bases, there was a span of 11 bases. CDR1 KGHSH and CDR2 LQKENI come from the germline V gene. The full variable domain, completed using reference TRBV18 and TRBJ1-4, is NAGVMQNPRHLVRRRGQEARLRCSPMKGHSHVYWYRQLPEEGLKFMVYLQKENIIDESGMPKERFSAEFPKEGPSILRIQQVVRGDSAAYFCASSPLAVGEKLFFGSGTQLSVL.

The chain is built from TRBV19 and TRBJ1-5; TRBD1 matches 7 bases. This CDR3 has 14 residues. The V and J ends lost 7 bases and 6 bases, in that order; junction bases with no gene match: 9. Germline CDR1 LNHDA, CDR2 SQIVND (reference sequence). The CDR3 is CASIGRGGGQPQHF. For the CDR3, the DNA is TGTGCCAGTATAGGCAGGGGGGGAGGTCAGCCCCAGCATTTT.

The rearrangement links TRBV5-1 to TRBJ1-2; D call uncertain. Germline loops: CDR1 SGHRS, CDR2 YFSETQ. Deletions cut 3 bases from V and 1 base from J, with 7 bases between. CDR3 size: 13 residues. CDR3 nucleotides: TGCGCCAGCAGCTCCCAGAATAACTATGGCTACACCTTC. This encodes CASSSQNNYGYTF.

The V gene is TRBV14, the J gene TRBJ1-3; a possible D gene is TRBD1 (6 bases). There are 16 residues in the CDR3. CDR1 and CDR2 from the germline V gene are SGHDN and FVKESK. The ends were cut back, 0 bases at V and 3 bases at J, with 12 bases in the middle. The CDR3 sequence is CASSQDITGFGNTIYF. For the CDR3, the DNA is TGTGCCAGCAGCCAAGACATCACAGGGTTTGGAAACACCATATATTTT.

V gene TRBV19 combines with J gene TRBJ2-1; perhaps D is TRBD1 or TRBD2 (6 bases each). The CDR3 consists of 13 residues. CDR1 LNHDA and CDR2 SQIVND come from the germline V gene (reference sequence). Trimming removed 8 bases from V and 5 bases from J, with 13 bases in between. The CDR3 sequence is CASDGGFHNEQFF. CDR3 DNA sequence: TGTGCCAGTGACGGGGGCTTTCACAATGAGCAGTTCTTC.

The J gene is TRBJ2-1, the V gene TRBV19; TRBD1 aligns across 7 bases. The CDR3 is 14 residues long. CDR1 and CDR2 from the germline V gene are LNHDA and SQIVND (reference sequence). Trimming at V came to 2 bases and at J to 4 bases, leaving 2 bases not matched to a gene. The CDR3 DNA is TGTGCCAGTAGTATATGGGGACAGTACAATGAGCAGTTCTTC. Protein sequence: CASSIWGQYNEQFF.

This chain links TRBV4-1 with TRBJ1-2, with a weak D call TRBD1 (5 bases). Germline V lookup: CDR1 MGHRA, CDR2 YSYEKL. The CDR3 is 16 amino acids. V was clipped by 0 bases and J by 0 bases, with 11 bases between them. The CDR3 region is CASSQEPTAANYGYTF. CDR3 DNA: TGCGCCAGCAGCCAAGAGCCGACAGCCGCTAACTATGGCTACACCTTC.

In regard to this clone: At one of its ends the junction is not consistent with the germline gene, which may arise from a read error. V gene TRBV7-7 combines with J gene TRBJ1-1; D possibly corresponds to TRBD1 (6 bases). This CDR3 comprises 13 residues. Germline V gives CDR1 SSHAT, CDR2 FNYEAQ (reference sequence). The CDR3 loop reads CASSRLQGAEAFF. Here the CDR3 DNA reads TGTGCTAGCAGCCGATTACAGGGAGCTGAAGCTTTCTTT.

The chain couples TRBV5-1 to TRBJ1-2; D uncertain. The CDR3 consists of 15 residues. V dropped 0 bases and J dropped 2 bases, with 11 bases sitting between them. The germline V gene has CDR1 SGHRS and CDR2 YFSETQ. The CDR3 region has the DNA TGCGCCAGCAGCTTGGAACCAGAGCTAAACTATGGCTACACCTTC. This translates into CASSLEPELNYGYTF.

CDR3 coding DNA: TGTGCCAGCAGCTTATTTTCCCGGGGTTTGAATGGCTACACCTTC. Translated, it gives CASSLFSRGLNGYTF. The chain joins TRBV11-2 to TRBJ1-2; D gene ambiguous. This CDR3 contains 15 residues. V gave up 2 bases and J gave up 6 bases, with 16 bases separating them. CDR1 is SGHAT and CDR2 is FQNNGV in the germline V gene.

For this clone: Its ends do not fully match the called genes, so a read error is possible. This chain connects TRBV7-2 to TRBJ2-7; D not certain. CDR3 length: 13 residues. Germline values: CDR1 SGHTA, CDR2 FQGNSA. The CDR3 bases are TGTGCCAGCCGCTTTGGGGTCTCCTACGAGCAGTACTTC. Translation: CASRFGVSYEQYF. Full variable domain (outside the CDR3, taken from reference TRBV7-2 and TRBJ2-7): GAGVSQSPSNKVTEKGKDVELRCDPISGHTALYWYRQSLGQGLEFLIYFQGNSAPDKSGLPSDRFSAERTGGSVSTLTIQRTQQEDSAVYLCASRFGVSYEQYFGPGTRLTVT.